The rows below give T cell receptor beta chains drawn from one sample of a study of blood T cell repertoires in COVID-19. Profiled with immunoSEQ multiplex PCR; TCRdb holds only in-frame clones, not every one. The data show hundreds of thousands of clones, around 84% seen once. The material sequenced was peripheral blood. All receptors derive from a man aged 45 to 65 with acute or convalescent COVID-19. Both conserved end residues are trimmed from each CDR3.

v_call | cdr3_aa
TRBV5-6 | ASSLDGDTEAF
TRBV7-2 | ASSLLGGGSGALGETQY
TRBV5-1 | ASSRADTQY
TRBV3-1/TRBV3-2 | ASSQAGGREETQY
TRBV19 | ASTPDRGTGNTIY
TRBV29-1 | SVELGTSGGAVQY
TRBV19 | ASSIGGGHYGYT
TRBV5-1 | ASRTEMNTEAF
TRBV10-3 | AISEGDRDVTDTQY
TRBV7-9 | ASSLTGAGELF
TRBV19 | ASNYDSRSGNTIY
TRBV7-9 | ASSLGTVDGYT
TRBV4-1 | ASSPPGLNEKLF
TRBV7-3 | ASSSQGFTGELF
TRBV9 | ASSAQTGGGYGYT
TRBV5-1 | ASSLDRAGNEQF
TRBV3-1/TRBV3-2 | ASSQNKGLGRNEQF
TRBV29-1 | SVRGTGGTEAF
TRBV7-9 | ASSYEDRVYGYT
TRBV5-1 | ASSLGGGSETQY
TRBV29-1 | SVHHGNTEAF
TRBV7-2 | ASSPSGGMRGYT
TRBV14 | ASSPRGPSSGNTIY
TRBV5-1 | ASSLGGGSQPQH
TRBV19 | ASNSPGNMNTEAF
TRBV5-4 | ASSLLRLAARTDTQY
TRBV20-1 | SATDSAGGKLF
TRBV7-7 | ASSLIGGSKETQY
TRBV5-5 | ASSSYRGMNTEAF
TRBV5-1 | ASSLAGTGRSYEQY
TRBV7-9 | ASSSDRGQFNQPQH
TRBV2 | AREGQGGGYT
TRBV30 | AWLDRIYEQY
TRBV6-5 | ASSYSNGGGNTIY
TRBV2 | ASRLQGQGTYGYT
TRBV27 | ASTKVGQGRTEAF